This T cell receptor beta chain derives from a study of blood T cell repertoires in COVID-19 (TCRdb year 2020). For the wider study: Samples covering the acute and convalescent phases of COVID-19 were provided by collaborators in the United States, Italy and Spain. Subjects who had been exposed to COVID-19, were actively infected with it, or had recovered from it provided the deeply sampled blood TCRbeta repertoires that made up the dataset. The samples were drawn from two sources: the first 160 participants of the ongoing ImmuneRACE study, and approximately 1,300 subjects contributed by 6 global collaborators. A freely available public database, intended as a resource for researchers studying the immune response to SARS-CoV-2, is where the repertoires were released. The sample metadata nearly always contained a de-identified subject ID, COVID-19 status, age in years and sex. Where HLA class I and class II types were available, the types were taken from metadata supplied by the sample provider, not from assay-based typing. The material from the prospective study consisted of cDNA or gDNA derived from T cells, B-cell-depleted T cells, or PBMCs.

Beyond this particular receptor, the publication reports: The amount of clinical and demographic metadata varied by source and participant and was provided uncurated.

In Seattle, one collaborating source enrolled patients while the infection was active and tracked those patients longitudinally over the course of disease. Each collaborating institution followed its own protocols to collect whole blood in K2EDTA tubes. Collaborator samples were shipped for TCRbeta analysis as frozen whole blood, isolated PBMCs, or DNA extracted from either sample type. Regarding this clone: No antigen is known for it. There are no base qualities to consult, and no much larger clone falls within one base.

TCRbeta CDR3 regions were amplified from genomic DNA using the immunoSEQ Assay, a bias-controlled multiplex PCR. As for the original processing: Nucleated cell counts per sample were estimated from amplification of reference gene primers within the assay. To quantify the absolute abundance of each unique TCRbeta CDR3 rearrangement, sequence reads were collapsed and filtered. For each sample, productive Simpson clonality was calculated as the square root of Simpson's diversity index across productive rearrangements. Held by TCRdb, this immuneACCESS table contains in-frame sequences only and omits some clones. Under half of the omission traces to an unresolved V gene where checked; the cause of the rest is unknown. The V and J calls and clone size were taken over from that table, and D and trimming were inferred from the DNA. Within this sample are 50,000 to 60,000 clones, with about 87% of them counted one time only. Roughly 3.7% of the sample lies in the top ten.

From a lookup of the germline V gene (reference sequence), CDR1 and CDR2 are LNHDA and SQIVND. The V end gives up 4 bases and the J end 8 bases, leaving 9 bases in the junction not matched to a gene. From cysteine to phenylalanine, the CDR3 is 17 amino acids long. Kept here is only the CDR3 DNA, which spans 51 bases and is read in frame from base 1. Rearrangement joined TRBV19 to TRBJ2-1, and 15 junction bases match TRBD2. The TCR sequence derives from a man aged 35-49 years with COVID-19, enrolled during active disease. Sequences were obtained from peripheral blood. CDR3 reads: CASSTSRTSGRVHEQFF. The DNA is TGTGCCAGTAGTACCTCCCGGACTAGCGGGAGGGTCCATGAGCAGTTCTTC. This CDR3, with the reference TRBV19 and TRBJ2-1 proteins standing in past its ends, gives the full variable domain DGGITQSPKYLFRKEGQNVTLSCEQNLNHDAMYWYRQDPGQGLRLIYYSQIVNDFQKGDIAEGYSVSREKKESFPLTVTSAQKNPTAFYLCASSTSRTSGRVHEQFFGPGTRLTVL.